The rows below give T cell receptor beta chains drawn from one sample of a study of graft-versus-host responses after intestinal transplantation. Here immunoSEQ multiplex PCR was the method, and the copy in TCRdb shows in-frame clones only, minus some. The sample lists under 25,000 clones; roughly four fifths were seen once. Their antigens are not known. Sequenced here: unstimulated CD8+ T cells sorted from spleen or lymph node cells, sampled before transplant. These receptors originate from a human donor who was the organ donor for an intestinal transplant. Both conserved end residues are part of each CDR3. Fields, in order: J gene, D gene, clone size, V gene, CDR3 DNA, CDR3 protein. D genes are given only for firm matches. Size is stated for part of the rows, as once, few or many counts, or as a class when the clone is expanded.

>TRBJ2-3|TRBD2|once|TRBV7-8
TGTGCCAGCAGCTTAAACCCCCGGGGACTAGTAGATACGCAGTATTTT
CASSLNPRGLVDTQYF
>TRBJ2-1|TRBD2|NA|TRBV19
TGTGCCAGTAGTGAGGTAGCGGGAGGGTTCTACAATGAGCAGTTCTTC
CASSEVAGGFYNEQFF
>TRBJ1-5|NA|NA|TRBV2
TGTGCCAGCAGTGACGCTGCAATTGATAGCAATCAGCCCCAGCATTTT
CASSDAAIDSNQPQHF
>TRBJ1-5|NA|NA|TRBV6-1
TGTGCCAGCAGTGAACGACAGGGCAATCAGCCCCAGCATTTT
CASSERQGNQPQHF
>TRBJ2-2|NA|NA|TRBV30
TGTGCCTGCCAAACGAACACCGGGGAGCTGTTTTTT
CACQTNTGELFF
>TRBJ1-1|NA|once|TRBV18
TGTGCCAGCTCACCACCCGGACTAGAAGCTTTCTTT
CASSPPGLEAFF
>TRBJ2-1|TRBD2|NA|TRBV15
TGTGCCACCAGCAAGGACAGCGTCGGGACTAGCGGGAGGGCCTGGGATGAGCAGTTCTTC
CATSKDSVGTSGRAWDEQFF
>TRBJ2-7|NA|NA|TRBV19
TGTGCCAGTAGTGTGGGTCCCTCGACCACCTACGAGCAGTACTTC
CASSVGPSTTYEQYF
>TRBJ1-3|NA|few|TRBV4-3
TGCGCCAGCAGCCAGGACTTCGGACTTTCCGCCGGGAACACCATATATTTT
CASSQDFGLSAGNTIYF
>TRBJ1-1|NA|NA|TRBV28
TGTGCCAGCAGTCAGGGGAACGGAAACACTGAAGCTTTCTTT
CASSQGNGNTEAFF
>TRBJ1-1|NA|NA|TRBV2
TGTGCCAGCAGGAAGGGCCAGACGGGGAACACTGAAGCTTTCTTT
CASRKGQTGNTEAFF
>TRBJ1-2|TRBD1|NA|TRBV9
TGTGCCAGCAGCGTAGGAGGACAGGGAGGCGGCTACACCTTC
CASSVGGQGGGYTF
>TRBJ1-6|NA|NA|TRBV27
TGTGCCAGCAGTTTAGTTTCGGGTCATAATTCACCCCTCCACTTT
CASSLVSGHNSPLHF
>TRBJ1-1|NA|NA|TRBV7-9
TGTGCCAGCAGCTTAGCGCGGGAGGGGGGGGCGGCTTTCTTT
CASSLAREGGAAFF
>TRBJ2-1|NA|NA|TRBV6-5
TGTGCCAGCAGTTACTCAAGCCCCGAGCAGTTCTTC
CASSYSSPEQFF
>TRBJ1-4|TRBD1|NA|TRBV4-3
TGCGCCAGCAGCCAAGGTCCCGACAGGGACGGTGAAAAACTGTTTTTT
CASSQGPDRDGEKLFF